This TCR beta chain was sequenced during a study of OX40 agonist ivuxolimab in advanced cancers. With baseline, cycle 4 day 1, and cycle 7 day 1 as timepoints, blood was sampled. There are a few counts of this clone. Its antigen is currently unknown. The CDR3 consists of 14 residues. Germline V CDR1 and CDR2: GTSNPN, SVGIG (reference sequence). Germline trimming cut 3 bases from V and 4 bases from J; bases unmatched to any gene: 6. TCRdb's copy holds only in-frame clones and misses some; the assay was immunoSEQ multiplex PCR. The profile covers 20,000 to 25,000 clones, with 75% to 85% appearing a single time and about a tenth taken by the ten largest. Study-level findings and limits: Not determined was the antigen specificity of the expanded peripheral T cells.

The clonotype originates from an adult with an advanced solid tumor such as melanoma, head and neck, liver or kidney cancer. This chain links TRBV30 with TRBJ1-2, with TRBD1 matching over 9 bases. The source material was CD4+ or CD8+ T cells sorted from blood, sampled in a trial of the OX40 agonist ivuxolimab. The CDR3 region has the DNA TGTGCCTGGAGCCGGGGGGGACAGGGCTATGGCTACACCTTC. This codes for CAWSRGGQGYGYTF. The variable domain in full, completed from reference TRBV30 and TRBJ1-2, reads SQTIHQWPATLVQPVGSPLSLECTVEGTSNPNLYWYRQAAGRGLQLLFYSVGIGQISSEVPQNLSASRPQDRQFILSSKKLLLSDSGFYLCAWSRGGQGYGYTFGSGTRLTVV.